Detailed here is one T cell receptor (beta chain). The data were produced by immunoSEQ multiplex PCR, yet TCRdb's version contains in-frame clones alone and is incomplete. The profile shows about 55,000 clones, approximately 85% of them singletons. Germline lookup yields CDR1 ENHRY and CDR2 SYGVKD. After removal of 0 bases from V and 6 bases from J, the junction contained 6 bases not matched to a gene. The CDR3 sequence is 15 residues long. The sample belongs to a study of control samples from healthy donors and cancer patients. This TCR was sampled from a man between 45 and 60 years old in good health. The V gene is TRBV10-3, the J gene TRBJ2-7, with 9 bases that match TRBD2. Specimen: blood. The CDR3 protein is CAISESAGGPVEQYF. For the CDR3, the DNA is TGTGCCATCAGTGAGTCGGCGGGAGGGCCCGTCGAGCAGTACTTC.